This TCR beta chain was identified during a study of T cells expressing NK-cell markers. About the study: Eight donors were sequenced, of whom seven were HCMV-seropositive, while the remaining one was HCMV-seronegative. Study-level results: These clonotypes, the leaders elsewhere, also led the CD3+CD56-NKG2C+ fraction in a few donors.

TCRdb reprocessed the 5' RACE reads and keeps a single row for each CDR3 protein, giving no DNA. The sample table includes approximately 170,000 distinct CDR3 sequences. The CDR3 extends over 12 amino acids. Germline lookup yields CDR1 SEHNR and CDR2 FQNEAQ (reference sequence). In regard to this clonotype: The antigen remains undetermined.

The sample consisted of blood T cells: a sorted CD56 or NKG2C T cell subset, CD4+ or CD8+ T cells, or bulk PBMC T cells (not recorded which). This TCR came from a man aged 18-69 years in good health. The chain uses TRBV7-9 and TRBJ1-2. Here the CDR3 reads CASSLWGDGYTF.